Below, 19 T cell receptor beta chains from the same sample are listed, as sequenced in a study of T-cell memory formation after mild COVID-19. A single record per CDR3 protein comes from TCRdb applying MiXCR to the 5' RACE reads. The repertoire includes 250,000 to 350,000 distinct CDR3 sequences, 15% to 20% of them detected once, and roughly 21% sits in the top ten. Material for sequencing was PBMCs or a T cell subset sorted from them (not recorded which). The receptors derive from a man between 18 and 35 years old who had mild COVID-19 (a few samples of this study predate the infection). Cell type and time point are not known.

This clonotype was observed a few times. The V and J genes are TRBV7-2 and TRBJ1-1; D perhaps matches TRBD1 (5 bases). The CDR3 is 16 residues long. The V gene's germline CDR1 is SGHTA and CDR2 FQGNSA. The ends were cut back, 5 bases at V and 0 bases at J, with 16 bases in the middle. The CDR3 here is CASSPGRAPLNTEAFF. DNA of the CDR3: TGTGCCAGCAGCCCCGGCAGGGCCCCACTGAACACTGAAGCTTTCTTT.

In its sample, this clonotype was seen a few times. The chain carries TRBV28 and TRBJ2-4, with TRBD1 as a possible D gene (6 bases). CDR1 is MDHEN, CDR2 SYDVKM, per germline. This CDR3 has 16 residues. Trimming removed 6 bases at V and 1 base at J, with 16 bases between. The DNA for the CDR3 is TGTGCCAGCAGCCCCCAGGGGCGCATCGCCAAAAACATTCAGTACTTC. This gives the protein CASSPQGRIAKNIQYF.

This clonotype was seen repeatedly, ten times or more. J is TRBJ2-1 and V is TRBV7-3; 7 bases map to TRBD2. V trimming: 3 bases; J trimming: 7 bases; junction bases outside the gene matches: 6. This CDR3 has 14 amino acids. Germline values: CDR1 SGHTA, CDR2 FQGTGA. DNA of the CDR3: TGTGCCAGCAGCTTGCGACTAGCAGGAAATGAGCAGTTCTTC. This sequence encodes CASSLRLAGNEQFF.

The chain couples TRBV12-3 or TRBV12-4 to TRBJ1-5; D is ambiguous. The CDR3 has 14 residues. The V gene lost 6 bases and the J gene lost 0 bases, with 9 bases spanning the gap. DNA for the CDR3: TGTGCCAGCAGCGAGCGTAATAGCAATCAGCCCCAGCATTTT. This codes for CASSERNSNQPQHF.

The CDR3 sequence: CASSPGYGNTIYF. The DNA of the CDR3 is TGTGCCAGCAGTCCGGGGTATGGAAACACCATATATTTT. This chain joins TRBV27 and TRBJ1-3; D gene uncertain. This CDR3 contains 13 residues. Germline loops: CDR1 MNHEY, CDR2 SMNVEV (reference sequence). V dropped 5 bases and J dropped 3 bases, with 8 bases sitting between them.

The chain couples TRBV5-1 to TRBJ1-6; tentatively, D is TRBD1 (6 bases). Germline CDR1 SGHRS, CDR2 YFSETQ. There are 16 residues in the CDR3. V shed 0 bases and J shed 14 bases, with 21 bases lying between them. The CDR3 spells CASSLASGGSLSTLHF. For the CDR3, the DNA is TGCGCCAGCAGCTTGGCCTCGGGGGGCTCCCTCTCGACCCTCCACTTT. The full variable domain, in which reference TRBV5-1 and TRBJ1-6 provide the parts outside the CDR3, is KAGVTQTPRYLIKTRGQQVTLSCSPISGHRSVSWYQQTPGQGLQFLFEYFSETQRNKGNFPGRFSGRQFSNSRSEMNVSTLELGDSALYLCASSLASGGSLSTLHFGNGTRLTVT.

There are a few counts of this clonotype. This chain uses TRBV2 with TRBJ2-3, with unresolved D. CDR1 and CDR2 (germline): SNHLY, FYNNEI. CDR3 length: 14 residues. The V end lost 0 bases, the J end lost 2 bases, and 6 bases lay between the germline ends. The CDR3 nucleotides read TGTGCCAGCAGTGAAGCGCTTTTCACAGATACGCAGTATTTT. It yields the protein CASSEALFTDTQYF.

The chain links TRBV5-6 to TRBJ1-1; D is ambiguous. CDR1 and CDR2 (germline): SGHDT, YYEEEE. The CDR3 spans 13 residues. Between the trimmed V and J ends, which lost 1 base and 1 base, there was a span of 5 bases. The DNA for the CDR3 is TGTGCCAGCAGCTTGCGGTGGAACACTGAAGCTTTCTTT. Translating it yields CASSLRWNTEAFF.

This clonotype has a count of ten or more. The chain uses TRBV7-9 and TRBJ2-3; 10 positions match TRBD2. The V segment lost 2 bases and the J segment 4 bases; nucleotides outside the gene matches: 3. CDR3 length: 15 amino acids. Per germline, CDR1 SEHNR and CDR2 FQNEAQ (reference sequence). The CDR3 coding sequence is TGTGCCAGCAGCTTAACTAGCGGGGCGCCAGATACGCAGTATTTT. Translation: CASSLTSGAPDTQYF.

This chain connects TRBV19 to TRBJ2-6; D could derive from TRBD1 or TRBD2 (5 bases each). Trimming cost V 4 bases and J 0 bases, with 13 bases left between them. In germline, CDR1 is LNHDA, CDR2 SQIVND (reference sequence). The CDR3 has 17 residues. This CDR3 reads CASSTPPGRSGANVLTF. The CDR3 DNA reads as TGTGCCAGTAGTACCCCCCCGGGGCGCTCTGGGGCCAACGTCCTGACTTTC.

The CDR3 nucleotides are TGTGCCAGCAGTTACCTCAGGGGGCCTGGAAACACCATATATTTT. Its protein product is CASSYLRGPGNTIYF. The chain carries TRBV2 and TRBJ1-3; 8 bases map to TRBD1. CDR1 is SNHLY, CDR2 FYNNEI, per germline. Trimming cost V 5 bases and J 2 bases; bases outside gene matches: 5. The CDR3 contains 15 residues.

This chain links TRBV4-3 with TRBJ2-3, with D tentatively TRBD1 or TRBD2 (6 bases each). The CDR3 loop spans 17 amino acids. Germline V lookup: CDR1 LGHNA, CDR2 YSLEER. The V gene lost 4 bases and the J gene lost 0 bases, with 17 bases spanning the gap. The CDR3 DNA sequence: TGCGCCAGCAGCCTAGGGACGGGGGCGTCTAGCACAGATACGCAGTATTTT. Translated: CASSLGTGASSTDTQYF.

CDR3 region: CSAIGTGDVEQFF. The DNA of the CDR3 is TGCAGTGCTATCGGGACAGGGGATGTTGAGCAGTTCTTC. V and J are TRBV20-1 and TRBJ2-1, with 10 bases matching TRBD1. The germline V gene encodes CDR1 DFQATT and CDR2 SNEGSKA (reference sequence). The CDR3 runs to 13 residues. With 4 bases clipped from V and 9 bases from J, the junction kept 6 bases outside the gene matches.

This clonotype turned up a few times. The rearrangement joins TRBV7-8 to TRBJ2-3, with 9 bases matching TRBD2. Trimming removed 5 bases from V and 3 bases from J; junction bases left unmatched: 6. This CDR3 is 15 amino acids long. Germline V gene data show CDR1 as SGHVS and CDR2 as FQNEAQ. This CDR3 is CASSAIAGVTDTQYF. The CDR3 DNA reads TGTGCCAGCAGCGCCATAGCGGGGGTTACAGATACGCAGTATTTT.

The sample holds a few counts of this clonotype. The CDR3 sequence: CASSSGAANYGYTF. In nucleotides, the CDR3 is TGTGCCAGCAGCTCCGGAGCGGCAAACTATGGCTACACCTTC. V gene TRBV7-9 combines with J gene TRBJ1-2; D gene uncertain. The germline gives CDR1 SEHNR, CDR2 FQNEAQ (reference sequence). CDR3 length: 14 residues. V lost 4 bases to trimming and J lost 2 bases, with 11 bases between them. The variable domain in full, with the rest retrieved from reference TRBV7-9 and TRBJ1-2, is DTGVSQNPRHKITKRGQNVTFRCDPISEHNRLYWYRQTLGQGPEFLTYFQNEAQLEKSRLLSDRFSAERPKGSFSTLEIQRTEQGDSAMYLCASSSGAANYGYTFGSGTRLTVV.

The CDR3 loop is CSALDSVTYGYTF. The CDR3 nucleotides are TGCAGCGCCCTGGACAGTGTAACCTATGGCTACACCTTC. The V and J genes are TRBV29-1 and TRBJ1-2; TRBD1 might be the D (6 bases). Trimming stripped 7 bases from V and 4 bases from J, with 16 bases between. The CDR3 has 13 amino acids. CDR1 SQVTM and CDR2 ANQGSEA come from the germline V gene.

The chain recombines TRBV7-2 with TRBJ2-5; 7 bases are a match to TRBD1. The CDR3 extends over 15 amino acids. V lost 7 bases to trimming and J lost 4 bases; unmatched junction nucleotides: 12. Germline values: CDR1 SGHTA, CDR2 FQGNSA. The CDR3 protein is CASNTPQGQGETQYF. CDR3 coding DNA: TGTGCCAGCAACACGCCACAGGGGCAGGGAGAGACCCAGTACTTC. Full variable domain (remainder filled in from reference TRBV7-2 and TRBJ2-5): GAGVSQSPSNKVTEKGKDVELRCDPISGHTALYWYRQSLGQGLEFLIYFQGNSAPDKSGLPSDRFSAERTGGSVSTLTIQRTQQEDSAVYLCASNTPQGQGETQYFGPGTRLLVL.

The chain links TRBV12-3 or TRBV12-4 to TRBJ2-3; 7 positions match TRBD1. The ends lost 7 bases at V and 2 bases at J; junction bases unmatched: 3. CDR3 length equals 13 residues. CDR3 sequence reads: CASTGTVTDTQYF. In DNA, the CDR3 is TGTGCCAGCACCGGGACAGTCACAGATACGCAGTATTTT.

There are a few counts of this clonotype. The chain links TRBV4-2 to TRBJ2-7, with 8 bases fitting TRBD2. This CDR3 is built from 14 residues. Trimming cost V 5 bases and J 5 bases; bases outside gene matches: 8. Germline V gene sequence: CDR1 LGHNA, CDR2 YNFKEQ. CDR3 region: CASSYRAGEHEQYF. The CDR3 DNA sequence: TGTGCCAGCAGCTACCGAGCGGGGGAACACGAGCAGTACTTC.